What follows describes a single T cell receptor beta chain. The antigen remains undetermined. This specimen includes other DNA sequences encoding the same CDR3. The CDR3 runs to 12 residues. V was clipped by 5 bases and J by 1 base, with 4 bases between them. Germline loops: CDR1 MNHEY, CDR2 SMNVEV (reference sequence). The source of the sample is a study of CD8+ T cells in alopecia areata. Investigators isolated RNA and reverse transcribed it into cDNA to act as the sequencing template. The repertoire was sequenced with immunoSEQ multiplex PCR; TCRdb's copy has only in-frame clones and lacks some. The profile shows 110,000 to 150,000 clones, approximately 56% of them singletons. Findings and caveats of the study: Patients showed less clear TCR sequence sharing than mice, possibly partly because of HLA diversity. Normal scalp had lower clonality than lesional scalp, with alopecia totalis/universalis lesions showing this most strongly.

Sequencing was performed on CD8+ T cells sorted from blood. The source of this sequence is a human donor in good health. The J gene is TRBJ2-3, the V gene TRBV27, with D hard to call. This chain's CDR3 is CASSPGTDTQYF. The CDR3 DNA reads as TGTGCCAGCAGTCCGGGCACAGATACGCAGTATTTT.